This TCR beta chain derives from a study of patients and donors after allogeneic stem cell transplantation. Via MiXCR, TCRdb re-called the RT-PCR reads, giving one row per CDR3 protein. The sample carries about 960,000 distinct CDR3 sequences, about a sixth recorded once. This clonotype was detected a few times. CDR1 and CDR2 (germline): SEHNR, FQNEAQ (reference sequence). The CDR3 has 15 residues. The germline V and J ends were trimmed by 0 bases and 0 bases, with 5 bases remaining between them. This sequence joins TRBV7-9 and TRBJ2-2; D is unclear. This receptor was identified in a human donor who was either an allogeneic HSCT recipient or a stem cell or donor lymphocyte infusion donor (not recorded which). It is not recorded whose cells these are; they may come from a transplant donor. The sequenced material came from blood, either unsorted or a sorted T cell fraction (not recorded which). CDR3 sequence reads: CASSLAPSNTGELFF. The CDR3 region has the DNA TGTGCCAGCAGCTTAGCACCCTCGAACACCGGGGAGCTGTTTTTT.